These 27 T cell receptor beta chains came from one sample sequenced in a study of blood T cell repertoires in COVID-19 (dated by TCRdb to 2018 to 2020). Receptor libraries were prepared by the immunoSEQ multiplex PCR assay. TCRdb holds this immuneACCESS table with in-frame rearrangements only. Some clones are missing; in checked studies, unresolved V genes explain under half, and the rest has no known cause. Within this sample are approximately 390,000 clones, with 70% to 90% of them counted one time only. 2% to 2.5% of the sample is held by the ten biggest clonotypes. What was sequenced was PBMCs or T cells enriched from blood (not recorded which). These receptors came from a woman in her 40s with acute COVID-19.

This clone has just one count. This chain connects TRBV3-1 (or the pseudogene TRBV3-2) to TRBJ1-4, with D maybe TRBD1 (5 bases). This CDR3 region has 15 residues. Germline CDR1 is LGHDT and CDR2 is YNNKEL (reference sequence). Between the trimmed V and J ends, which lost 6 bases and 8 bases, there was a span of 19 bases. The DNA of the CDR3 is TGTGCCAGCAGACGGGGACTCTCGGAGTGGGAAAAACTGTTTTTT. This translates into CASRRGLSEWEKLFF.

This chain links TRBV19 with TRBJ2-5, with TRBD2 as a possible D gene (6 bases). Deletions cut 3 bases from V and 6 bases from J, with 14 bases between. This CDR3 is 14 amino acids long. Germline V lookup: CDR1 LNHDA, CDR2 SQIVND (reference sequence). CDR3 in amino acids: CASSMMASEQTQYF. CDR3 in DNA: TGTGCCAGTAGTATGATGGCTAGCGAGCAGACCCAGTACTTC. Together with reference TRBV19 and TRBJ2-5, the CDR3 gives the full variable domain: DGGITQSPKYLFRKEGQNVTLSCEQNLNHDAMYWYRQDPGQGLRLIYYSQIVNDFQKGDIAEGYSVSREKKESFPLTVTSAQKNPTAFYLCASSMMASEQTQYFGPGTRLLVL.

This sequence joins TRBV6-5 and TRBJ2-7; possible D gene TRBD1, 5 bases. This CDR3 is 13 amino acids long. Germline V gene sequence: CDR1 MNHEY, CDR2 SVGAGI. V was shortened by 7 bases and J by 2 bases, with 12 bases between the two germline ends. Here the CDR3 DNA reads TGTGCCAGCAAGAACTGGGGCCCCTACGAGCAGTACTTC. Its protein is CASKNWGPYEQYF.

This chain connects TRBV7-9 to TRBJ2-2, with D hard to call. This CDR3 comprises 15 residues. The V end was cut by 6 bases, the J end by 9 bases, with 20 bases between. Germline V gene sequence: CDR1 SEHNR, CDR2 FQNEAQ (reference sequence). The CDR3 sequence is CASSPQATELWELFF. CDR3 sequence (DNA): TGTGCCAGCAGTCCCCAAGCGACGGAGCTGTGGGAGCTGTTTTTT.

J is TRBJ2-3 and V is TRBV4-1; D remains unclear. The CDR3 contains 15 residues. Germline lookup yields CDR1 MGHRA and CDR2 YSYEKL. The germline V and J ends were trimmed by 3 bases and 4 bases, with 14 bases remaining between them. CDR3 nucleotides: TGCGCCAGCAGCCAGCTCCTCGGGTCGGCAGATACGCAGTATTTT. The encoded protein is CASSQLLGSADTQYF.

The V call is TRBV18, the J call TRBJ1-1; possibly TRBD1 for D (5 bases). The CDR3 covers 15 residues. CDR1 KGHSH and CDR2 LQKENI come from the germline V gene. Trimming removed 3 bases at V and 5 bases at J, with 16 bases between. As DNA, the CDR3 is TGTGCCAGCTCACCTAGGGGAGGGGTGGGGACTGAAGCTTTCTTT. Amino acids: CASSPRGGVGTEAFF.

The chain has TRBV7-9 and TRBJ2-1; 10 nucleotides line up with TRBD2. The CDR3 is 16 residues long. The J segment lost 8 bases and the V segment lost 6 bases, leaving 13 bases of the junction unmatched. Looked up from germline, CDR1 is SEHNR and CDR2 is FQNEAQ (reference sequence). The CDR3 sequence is CASRDSGTSVFHEQFF. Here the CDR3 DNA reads TGTGCCAGCAGAGACTCCGGGACTAGCGTTTTCCATGAGCAGTTCTTC.

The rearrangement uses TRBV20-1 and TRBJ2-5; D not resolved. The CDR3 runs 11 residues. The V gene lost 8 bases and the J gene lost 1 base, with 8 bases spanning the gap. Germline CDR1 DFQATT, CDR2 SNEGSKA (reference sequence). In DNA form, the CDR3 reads TGCAGTTTAACATCCCAAGAGACCCAGTACTTC. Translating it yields CSLTSQETQYF.

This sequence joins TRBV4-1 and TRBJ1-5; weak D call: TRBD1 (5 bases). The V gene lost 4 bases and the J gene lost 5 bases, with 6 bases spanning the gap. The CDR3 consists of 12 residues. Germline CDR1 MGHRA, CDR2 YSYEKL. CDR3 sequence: CASSPRDQPQHF. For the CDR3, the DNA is TGCGCCAGCAGCCCCAGGGATCAGCCCCAGCATTTT.

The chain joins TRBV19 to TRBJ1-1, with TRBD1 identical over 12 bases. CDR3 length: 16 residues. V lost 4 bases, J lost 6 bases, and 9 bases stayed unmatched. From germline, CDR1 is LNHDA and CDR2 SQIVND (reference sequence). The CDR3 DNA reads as TGTGCCAGTAGTAGTACTAGGGACAGGGGGCTGTCTGAAGCTTTCTTT. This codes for CASSSTRDRGLSEAFF.

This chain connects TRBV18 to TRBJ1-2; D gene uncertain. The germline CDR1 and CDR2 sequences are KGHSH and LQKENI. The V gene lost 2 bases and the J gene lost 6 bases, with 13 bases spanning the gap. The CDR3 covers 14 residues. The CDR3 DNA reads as TGTGCCAGCTCACCATGGCCTCAAGAGGATGGCTACACCTTC. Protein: CASSPWPQEDGYTF.

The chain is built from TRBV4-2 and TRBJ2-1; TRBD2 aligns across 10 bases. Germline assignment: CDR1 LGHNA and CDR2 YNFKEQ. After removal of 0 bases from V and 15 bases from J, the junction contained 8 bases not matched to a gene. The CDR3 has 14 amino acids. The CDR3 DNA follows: TGTGCCAGCAGCCAAGACAGCGAGCGGGGGGGTAGGTTCTTC. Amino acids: CASSQDSERGGRFF.

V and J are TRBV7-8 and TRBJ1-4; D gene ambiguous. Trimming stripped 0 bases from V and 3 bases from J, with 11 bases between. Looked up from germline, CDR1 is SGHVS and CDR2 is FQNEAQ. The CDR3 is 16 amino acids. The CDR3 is CASSLAEGLPNEKLFF. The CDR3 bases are TGTGCCAGCAGCTTAGCGGAGGGCCTACCTAATGAAAAACTGTTTTTT.

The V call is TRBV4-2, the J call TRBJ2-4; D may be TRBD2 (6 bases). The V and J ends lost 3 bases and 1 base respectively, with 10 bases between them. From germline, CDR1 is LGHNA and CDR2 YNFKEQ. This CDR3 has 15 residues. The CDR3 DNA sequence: TGTGCCAGCAGCCAGTTAGCGGAGGCCAAAAACATTCAGTACTTC. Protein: CASSQLAEAKNIQYF.

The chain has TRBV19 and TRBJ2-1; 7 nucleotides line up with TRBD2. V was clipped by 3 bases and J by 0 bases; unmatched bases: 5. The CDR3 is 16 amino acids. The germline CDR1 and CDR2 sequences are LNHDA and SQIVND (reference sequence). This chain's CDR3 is CASSIDWDYSYNEQFF. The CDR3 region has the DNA TGTGCCAGTAGTATTGATTGGGACTACTCCTACAATGAGCAGTTCTTC.

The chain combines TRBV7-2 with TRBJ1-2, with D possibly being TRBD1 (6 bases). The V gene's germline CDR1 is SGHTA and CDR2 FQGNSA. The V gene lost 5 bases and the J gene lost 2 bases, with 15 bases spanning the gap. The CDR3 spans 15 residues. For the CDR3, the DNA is TGTGCCAGCAGCGAGAGCATTACAGGGAACTATGGCTACACCTTC. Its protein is CASSESITGNYGYTF. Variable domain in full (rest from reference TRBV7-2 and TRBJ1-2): GAGVSQSPSNKVTEKGKDVELRCDPISGHTALYWYRQSLGQGLEFLIYFQGNSAPDKSGLPSDRFSAERTGGSVSTLTIQRTQQEDSAVYLCASSESITGNYGYTFGSGTRLTVV.

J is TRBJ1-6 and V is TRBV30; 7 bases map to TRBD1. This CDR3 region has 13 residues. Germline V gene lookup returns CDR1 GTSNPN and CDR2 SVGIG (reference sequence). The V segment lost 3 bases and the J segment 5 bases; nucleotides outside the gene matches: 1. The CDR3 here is CAWRGTDNSPLHF. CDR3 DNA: TGTGCCTGGAGGGGGACAGATAATTCACCCCTCCACTTT. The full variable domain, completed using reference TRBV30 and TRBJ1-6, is SQTIHQWPATLVQPVGSPLSLECTVEGTSNPNLYWYRQAAGRGLQLLFYSVGIGQISSEVPQNLSASRPQDRQFILSSKKLLLSDSGFYLCAWRGTDNSPLHFGNGTRLTVT.

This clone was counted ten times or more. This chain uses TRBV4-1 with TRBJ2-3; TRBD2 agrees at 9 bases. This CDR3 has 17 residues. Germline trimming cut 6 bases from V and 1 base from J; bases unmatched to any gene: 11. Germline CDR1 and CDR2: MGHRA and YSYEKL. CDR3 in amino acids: CASRVSGAGGRTDTQYF. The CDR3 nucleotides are TGCGCCAGCAGGGTCTCAGGAGCGGGGGGCCGCACAGATACGCAGTATTTT.

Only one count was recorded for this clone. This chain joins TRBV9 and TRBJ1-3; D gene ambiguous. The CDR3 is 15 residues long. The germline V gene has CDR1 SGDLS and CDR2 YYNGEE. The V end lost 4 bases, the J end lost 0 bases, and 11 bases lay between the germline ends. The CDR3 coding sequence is TGTGCCAGCAGCTACGGGATCTTCTCTGGAAACACCATATATTTT. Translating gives CASSYGIFSGNTIYF.

In nucleotides, the CDR3 is TGTGCCAGCACCGACAGTGGGTGGGGGGGAAGCTCCTACAATGAGCAGTTCTTC. This codes for CASTDSGWGGSSYNEQFF. The chain uses TRBV2 and TRBJ2-1; 7 nucleotides agree with TRBD2. V shed 7 bases, J shed 0 bases, and the junction held 15 bases outside the gene matches. CDR1 is SNHLY and CDR2 is FYNNEI in the germline V gene. The CDR3 loop spans 18 amino acids.

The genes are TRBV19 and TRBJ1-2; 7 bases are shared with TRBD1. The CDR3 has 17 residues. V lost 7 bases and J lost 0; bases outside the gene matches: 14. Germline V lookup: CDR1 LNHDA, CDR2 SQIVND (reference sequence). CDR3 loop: CASTGTASPFTNYGYTF. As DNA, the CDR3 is TGTGCCAGTACCGGGACAGCGTCTCCGTTTACTAACTATGGCTACACCTTC.

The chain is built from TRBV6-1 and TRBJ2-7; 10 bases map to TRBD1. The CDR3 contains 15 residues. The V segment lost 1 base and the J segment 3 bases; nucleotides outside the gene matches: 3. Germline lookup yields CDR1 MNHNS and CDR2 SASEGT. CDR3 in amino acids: CASSEDGDRGYEQYF. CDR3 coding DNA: TGTGCCAGCAGTGAAGACGGGGACAGGGGCTACGAGCAGTACTTC.

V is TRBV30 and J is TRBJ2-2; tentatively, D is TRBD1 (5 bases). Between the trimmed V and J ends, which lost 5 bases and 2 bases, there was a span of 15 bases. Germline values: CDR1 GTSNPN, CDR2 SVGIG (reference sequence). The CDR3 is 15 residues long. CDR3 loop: CAWDLGAGNTGELFF. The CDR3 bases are TGTGCCTGGGACCTAGGGGCAGGTAACACCGGGGAGCTGTTTTTT.

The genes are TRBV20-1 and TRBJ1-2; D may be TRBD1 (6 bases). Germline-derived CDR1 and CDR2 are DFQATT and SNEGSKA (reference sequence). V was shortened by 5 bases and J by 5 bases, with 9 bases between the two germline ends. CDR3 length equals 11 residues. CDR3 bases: TGCAGTGCTCGGGACATGTATGGCTACACCTTC. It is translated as CSARDMYGYTF.

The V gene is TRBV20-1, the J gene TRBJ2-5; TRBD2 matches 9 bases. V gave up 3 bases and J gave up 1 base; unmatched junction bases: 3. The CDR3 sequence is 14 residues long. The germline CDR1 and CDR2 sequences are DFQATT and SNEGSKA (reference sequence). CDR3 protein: CSASLAGIQETQYF. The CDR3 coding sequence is TGCAGTGCTAGTCTAGCGGGGATCCAAGAGACCCAGTACTTC.

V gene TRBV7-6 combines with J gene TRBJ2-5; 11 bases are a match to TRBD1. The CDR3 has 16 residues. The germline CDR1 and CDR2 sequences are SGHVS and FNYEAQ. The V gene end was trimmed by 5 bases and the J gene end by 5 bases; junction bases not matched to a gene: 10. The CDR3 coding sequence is TGTGCCAGCAGCACTTACAGGACAGGGGGCGCGGAGACCCAGTACTTC. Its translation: CASSTYRTGGAETQYF.

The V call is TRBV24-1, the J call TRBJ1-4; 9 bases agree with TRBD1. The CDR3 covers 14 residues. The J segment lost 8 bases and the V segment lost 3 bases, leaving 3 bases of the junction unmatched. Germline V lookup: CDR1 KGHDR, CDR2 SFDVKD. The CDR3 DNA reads TGTGCCACCAGTGATCCAACAGGGGGCGAAAAACTGTTTTTT. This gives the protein CATSDPTGGEKLFF.